These 5 T cell receptor beta chains came from one sample sequenced in a study of graft-versus-host responses after intestinal transplantation. TCRdb's table, derived via immunoSEQ multiplex PCR, lists solely in-frame clones and lacks some. The profile covers around 93,000 clones, with 75% to 95% appearing a single time and approximately 5.6% taken by the ten largest. These receptors are not linked to any known antigen. The sample in question was unstimulated CD8+ T cells sorted from spleen or lymph node cells, obtained before intestinal transplant. Source of these receptors: a human donor who received an intestinal transplant.

This chain links TRBV27 with TRBJ2-1; D gene ambiguous. CDR1 and CDR2 (germline): MNHEY, SMNVEV (reference sequence). CDR3 length equals 12 residues. Trimming pared 5 bases from V and 7 bases from J, leaving 9 bases between. The CDR3: CASSPLENEQFF. In DNA, the CDR3 is TGTGCCAGCAGTCCCCTAGAGAATGAGCAGTTCTTC.

The chain joins TRBV7-9 to TRBJ1-1, with TRBD1 as a possible D gene (6 bases). Germline V gene sequence: CDR1 SEHNR, CDR2 FQNEAQ (reference sequence). Trimming stripped 5 bases from V and 2 bases from J, with 15 bases between. This CDR3 has 15 amino acids. The CDR3 protein is CASSTPLDSNTEAFF. For the CDR3, the DNA is TGTGCCAGCAGCACACCGTTGGACAGCAACACTGAAGCTTTCTTT.

The count of this clone is one. The chain employs TRBV11-2 and TRBJ2-7, with TRBD1 matching over 11 bases. This CDR3 spans 16 amino acids. Per germline, CDR1 SGHAT and CDR2 FQNNGV. V lost 3 bases and J lost 1; bases outside the gene matches: 5. The CDR3 spells CASSFRGDRGSYEQYF. CDR3 DNA: TGTGCCAGCAGCTTCCGAGGGGACAGGGGGTCCTACGAGCAGTACTTC.

The rearrangement links TRBV9 to TRBJ2-7, with TRBD1 matching over 7 bases. This CDR3 region has 14 residues. Germline loops: CDR1 SGDLS, CDR2 YYNGEE. V trimming: 3 bases; J trimming: 2 bases; junction bases outside the gene matches: 5. As DNA, the CDR3 is TGTGCCAGCAGCGCCCGGGACAGCGCCTACGAGCAGTACTTC. This encodes CASSARDSAYEQYF.

This chain joins TRBV7-3 and TRBJ2-2; the D gene is possibly TRBD1 (6 bases). CDR1 is SGHTA, CDR2 FQGTGA, per germline. With 6 bases removed from V and 6 bases from J, the gap between germline ends came to 11 bases. This CDR3 has 13 amino acids. CDR3 sequence reads: CASRPTGSGELFF. In DNA, the CDR3 is TGTGCCAGCAGACCCACAGGGTCCGGGGAGCTGTTTTTT.